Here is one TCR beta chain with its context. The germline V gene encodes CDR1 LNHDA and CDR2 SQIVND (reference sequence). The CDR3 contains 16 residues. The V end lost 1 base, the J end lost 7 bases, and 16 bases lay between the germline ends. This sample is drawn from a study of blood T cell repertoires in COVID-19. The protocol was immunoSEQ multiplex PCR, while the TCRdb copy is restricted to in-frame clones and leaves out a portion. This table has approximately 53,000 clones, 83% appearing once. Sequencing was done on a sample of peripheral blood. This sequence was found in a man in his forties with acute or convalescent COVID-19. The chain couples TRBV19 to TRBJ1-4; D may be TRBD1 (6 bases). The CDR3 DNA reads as TGTGCCAGTAGTATAGGAGGGGGACAACTTGGTGAAAAACTGTTTTTT. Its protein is CASSIGGGQLGEKLFF.